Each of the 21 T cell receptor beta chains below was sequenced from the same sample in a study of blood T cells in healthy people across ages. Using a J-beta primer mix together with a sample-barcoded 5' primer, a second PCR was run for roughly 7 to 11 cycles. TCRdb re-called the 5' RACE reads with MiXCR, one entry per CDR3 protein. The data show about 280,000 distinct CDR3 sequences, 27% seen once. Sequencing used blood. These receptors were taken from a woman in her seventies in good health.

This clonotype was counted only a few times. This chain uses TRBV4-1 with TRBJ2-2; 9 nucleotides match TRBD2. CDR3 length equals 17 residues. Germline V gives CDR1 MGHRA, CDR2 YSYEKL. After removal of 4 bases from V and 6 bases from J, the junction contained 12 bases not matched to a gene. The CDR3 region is CASSLPAAGGFPGELFF. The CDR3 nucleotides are TGCGCCAGCAGCCTTCCCGCAGCGGGAGGTTTCCCCGGGGAGCTGTTTTTT.

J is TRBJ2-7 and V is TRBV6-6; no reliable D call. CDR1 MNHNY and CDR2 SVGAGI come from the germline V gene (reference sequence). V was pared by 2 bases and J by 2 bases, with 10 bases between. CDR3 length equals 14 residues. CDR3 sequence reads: CASSYADKPYEQYF. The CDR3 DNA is TGTGCCAGCAGTTACGCTGACAAGCCCTACGAGCAGTACTTC.

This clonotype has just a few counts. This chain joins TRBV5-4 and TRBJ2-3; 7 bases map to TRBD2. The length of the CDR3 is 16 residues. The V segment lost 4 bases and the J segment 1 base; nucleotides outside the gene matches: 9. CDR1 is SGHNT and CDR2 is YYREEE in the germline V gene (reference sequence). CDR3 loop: CASSNPQRGRTDTQYF. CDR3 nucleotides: TGTGCCAGCAGCAACCCTCAGCGGGGACGCACAGATACGCAGTATTTT.

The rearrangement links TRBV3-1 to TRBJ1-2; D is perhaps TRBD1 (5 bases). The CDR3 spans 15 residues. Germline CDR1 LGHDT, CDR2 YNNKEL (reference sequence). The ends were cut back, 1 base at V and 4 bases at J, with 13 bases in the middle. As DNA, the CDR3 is TGTGCCAGCAGCCAAGGATTCGGGGGAAGCTATGGCTACACCTTC. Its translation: CASSQGFGGSYGYTF.

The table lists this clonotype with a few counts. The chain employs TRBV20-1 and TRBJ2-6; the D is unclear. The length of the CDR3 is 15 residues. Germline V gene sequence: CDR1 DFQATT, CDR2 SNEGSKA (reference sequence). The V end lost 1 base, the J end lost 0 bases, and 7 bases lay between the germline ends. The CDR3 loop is CSARGRPSGANVLTF. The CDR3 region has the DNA TGCAGTGCTAGAGGACGACCCTCTGGGGCCAACGTCCTGACTTTC.

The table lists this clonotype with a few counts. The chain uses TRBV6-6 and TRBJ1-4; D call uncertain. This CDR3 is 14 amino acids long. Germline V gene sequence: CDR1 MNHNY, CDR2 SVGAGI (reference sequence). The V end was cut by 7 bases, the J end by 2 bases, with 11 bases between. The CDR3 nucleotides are TGTGCCAGCAACGACCCGGGGACTAATGAAAAACTGTTTTTT. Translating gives CASNDPGTNEKLFF.

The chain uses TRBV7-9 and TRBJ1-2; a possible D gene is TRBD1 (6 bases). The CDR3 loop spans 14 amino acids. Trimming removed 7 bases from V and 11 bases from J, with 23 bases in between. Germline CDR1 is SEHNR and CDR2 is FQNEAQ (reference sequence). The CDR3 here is CASTLRDTVGGYTF. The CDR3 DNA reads TGTGCCAGCACTCTCCGGGACACAGTGGGAGGATACACCTTC.

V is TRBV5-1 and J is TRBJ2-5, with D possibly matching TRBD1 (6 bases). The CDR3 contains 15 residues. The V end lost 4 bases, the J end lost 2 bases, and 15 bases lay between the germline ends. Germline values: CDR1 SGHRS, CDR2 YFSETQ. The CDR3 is CASSRQGQLQETQYF. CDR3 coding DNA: TGCGCCAGCAGCCGACAAGGACAGCTTCAAGAGACCCAGTACTTC.

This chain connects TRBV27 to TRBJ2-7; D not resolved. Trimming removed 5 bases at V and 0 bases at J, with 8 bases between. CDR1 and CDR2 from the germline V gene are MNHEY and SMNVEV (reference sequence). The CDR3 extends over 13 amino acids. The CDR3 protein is CASSPTSSYEQYF. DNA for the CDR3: TGTGCCAGCAGTCCCACCAGCTCCTACGAGCAGTACTTC.

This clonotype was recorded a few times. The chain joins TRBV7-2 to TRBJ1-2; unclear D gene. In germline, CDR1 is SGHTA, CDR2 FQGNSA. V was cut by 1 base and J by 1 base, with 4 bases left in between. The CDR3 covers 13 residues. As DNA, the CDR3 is TGTGCCAGCAGCTTAGATCATAACTATGGCTACACCTTC. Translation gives CASSLDHNYGYTF.

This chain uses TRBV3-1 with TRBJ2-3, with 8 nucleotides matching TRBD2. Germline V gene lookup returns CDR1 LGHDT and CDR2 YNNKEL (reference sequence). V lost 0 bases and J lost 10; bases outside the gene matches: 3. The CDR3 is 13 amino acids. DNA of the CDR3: TGTGCCAGCAGCCAAGATCGGGAGGGGTCGCAGTATTTT. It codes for CASSQDREGSQYF.

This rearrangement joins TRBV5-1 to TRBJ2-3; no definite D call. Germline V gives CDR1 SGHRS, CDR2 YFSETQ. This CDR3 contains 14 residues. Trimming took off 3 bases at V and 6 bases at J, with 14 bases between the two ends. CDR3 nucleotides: TGCGCCAGCAGCTGGGCCCCCCCCCGGGATACGCAGTATTTT. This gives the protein CASSWAPPRDTQYF. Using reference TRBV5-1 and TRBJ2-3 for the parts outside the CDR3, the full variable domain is KAGVTQTPRYLIKTRGQQVTLSCSPISGHRSVSWYQQTPGQGLQFLFEYFSETQRNKGNFPGRFSGRQFSNSRSEMNVSTLELGDSALYLCASSWAPPRDTQYFGPGTRLTVL.

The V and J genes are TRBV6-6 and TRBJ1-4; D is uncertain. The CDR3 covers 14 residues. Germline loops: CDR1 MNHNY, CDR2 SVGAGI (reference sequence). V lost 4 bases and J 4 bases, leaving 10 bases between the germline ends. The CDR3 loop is CASSFRSRNEKLFF. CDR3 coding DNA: TGTGCCAGCAGTTTCCGGAGCCGTAATGAAAAACTGTTTTTT.

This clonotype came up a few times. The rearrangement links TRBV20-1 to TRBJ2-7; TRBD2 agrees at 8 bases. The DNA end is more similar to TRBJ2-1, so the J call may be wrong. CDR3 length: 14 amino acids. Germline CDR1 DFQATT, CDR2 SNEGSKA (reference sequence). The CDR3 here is CSAWGGTSSDEQFF. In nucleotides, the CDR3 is TGCAGTGCTTGGGGGGGGACTAGTTCGGATGAGCAGTTCTTC.

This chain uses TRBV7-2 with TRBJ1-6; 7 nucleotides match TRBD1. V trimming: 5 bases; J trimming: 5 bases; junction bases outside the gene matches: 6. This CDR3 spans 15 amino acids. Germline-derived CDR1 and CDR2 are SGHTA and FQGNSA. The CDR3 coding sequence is TGTGCCAGCAGCCCCCGACAGGGAAATAATTCACCCCTCCACTTT. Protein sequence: CASSPRQGNNSPLHF.

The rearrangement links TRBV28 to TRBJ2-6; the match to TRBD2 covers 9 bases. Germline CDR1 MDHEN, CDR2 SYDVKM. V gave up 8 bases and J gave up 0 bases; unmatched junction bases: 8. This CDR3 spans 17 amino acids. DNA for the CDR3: TGTGCCAGCGAGGGACTAGCACAAAACTCTGGGGCCAACGTCCTGACTTTC. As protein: CASEGLAQNSGANVLTF.

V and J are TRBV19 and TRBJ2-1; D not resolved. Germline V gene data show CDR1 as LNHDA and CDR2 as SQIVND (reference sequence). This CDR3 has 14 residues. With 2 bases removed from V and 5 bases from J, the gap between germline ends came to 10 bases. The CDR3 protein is CASSIRGLHNEQFF. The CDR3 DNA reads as TGTGCCAGTAGTATACGCGGATTACACAATGAGCAGTTCTTC. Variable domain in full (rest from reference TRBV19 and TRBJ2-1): DGGITQSPKYLFRKEGQNVTLSCEQNLNHDAMYWYRQDPGQGLRLIYYSQIVNDFQKGDIAEGYSVSREKKESFPLTVTSAQKNPTAFYLCASSIRGLHNEQFFGPGTRLTVL.

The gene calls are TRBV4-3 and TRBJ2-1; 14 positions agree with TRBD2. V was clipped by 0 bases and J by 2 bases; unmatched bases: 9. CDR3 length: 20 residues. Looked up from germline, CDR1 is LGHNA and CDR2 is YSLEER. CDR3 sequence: CASSQDPGTSGSITYNEQFF. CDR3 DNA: TGCGCCAGCAGCCAAGACCCCGGGACTAGCGGGAGTATCACCTACAATGAGCAGTTCTTC.

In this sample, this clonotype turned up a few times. The CDR3 loop reads CASSVVDLNTGELFF. Here the CDR3 DNA reads TGTGCCAGCAGCGTAGTTGACTTGAACACCGGGGAGCTGTTTTTT. The chain employs TRBV9 and TRBJ2-2; D remains ambiguous. Germline values: CDR1 SGDLS, CDR2 YYNGEE. The CDR3 extends over 15 amino acids. V was shortened by 0 bases and J by 1 base, with 7 bases between the two germline ends.

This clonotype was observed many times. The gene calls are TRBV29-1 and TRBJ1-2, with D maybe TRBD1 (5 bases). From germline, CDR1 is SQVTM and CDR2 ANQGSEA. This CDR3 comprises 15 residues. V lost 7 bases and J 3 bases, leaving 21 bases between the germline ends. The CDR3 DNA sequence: TGCAGCGCCGAGGGGACGACCACTGCGGACTATGGCTACACCTTC. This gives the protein CSAEGTTTADYGYTF.

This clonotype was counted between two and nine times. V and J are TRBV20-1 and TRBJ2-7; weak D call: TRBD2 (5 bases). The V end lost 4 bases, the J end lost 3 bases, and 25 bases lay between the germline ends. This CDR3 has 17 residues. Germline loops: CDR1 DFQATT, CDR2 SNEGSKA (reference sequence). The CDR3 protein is CSAKAPPASPRGYEQYF. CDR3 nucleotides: TGCAGTGCTAAAGCTCCTCCAGCGTCCCCCCGGGGCTACGAGCAGTACTTC.